The 5 T cell receptor beta chains reported below all come from one sample, sequenced in a study of monozygotic twins with inflammatory bowel disease (dated by TCRdb to about 2019). Libraries were made using 5' RACE. Sequenced on an Illumina HiSeq 2500. TCRdb reprocessed the reads and lists each CDR3 protein sequence as a single entry, with no DNA. The sample table on file contains about 160,000 distinct CDR3 sequences. The top ten clones comprise roughly 2.4% of the sample. Material for sequencing was blood. These receptors were obtained from a human donor with ulcerative colitis or Crohn's disease, or a healthy co-twin of an affected twin (not recorded which).

The CDR3 here is CASSQEWGQRGNQPQHF. The chain carries TRBV4-2 and TRBJ1-5; the TRBD1 assignment by TCRdb is unverifiable without DNA. The CDR3 runs 17 residues. Germline V lookup: CDR1 LGHNA, CDR2 YNFKEQ.

The gene calls are TRBV11-1 and TRBJ2-1; absent DNA, TCRdb's TRBD2 call cannot be checked. Per germline, CDR1 SGHAT and CDR2 FQDESV (reference sequence). This CDR3 region has 14 residues. CDR3 sequence reads: CASSSRPSGVGKFF.

This sequence joins TRBV18 and TRBJ1-2. Germline values: CDR1 KGHSH, CDR2 LQKENI. The CDR3 has 15 amino acids. CDR3 sequence: CASSPSTDYSYGYTF.

The rearrangement joins TRBV7-2 to TRBJ2-2; TCRdb selects TRBD2, and the lack of DNA leaves this call unchecked. From germline, CDR1 is SGHTA and CDR2 FQGNSA. CDR3 length equals 15 residues. The CDR3 spells CASSSPGLYTGELFF.

The chain employs TRBV7-6 and TRBJ2-7; the TRBD2 assignment by TCRdb is unverifiable without DNA. This CDR3 is built from 19 residues. Germline V gives CDR1 SGHVS, CDR2 FNYEAQ. The CDR3 protein is CASSASPPSGGQTFYEQYF.